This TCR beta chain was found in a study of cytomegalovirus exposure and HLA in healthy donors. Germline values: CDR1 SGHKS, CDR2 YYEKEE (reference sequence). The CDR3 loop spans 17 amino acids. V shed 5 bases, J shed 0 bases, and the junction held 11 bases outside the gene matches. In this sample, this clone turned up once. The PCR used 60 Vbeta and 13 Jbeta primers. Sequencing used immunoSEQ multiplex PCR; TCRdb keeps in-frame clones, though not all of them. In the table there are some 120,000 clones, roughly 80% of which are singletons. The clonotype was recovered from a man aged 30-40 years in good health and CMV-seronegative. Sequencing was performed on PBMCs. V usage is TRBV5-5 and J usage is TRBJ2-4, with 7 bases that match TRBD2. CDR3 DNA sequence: TGTGCCAGCAGTTTCCGTGCCGCTAGCGGAGCCAAAAACATTCAGTACTTC. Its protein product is CASSFRAASGAKNIQYF.